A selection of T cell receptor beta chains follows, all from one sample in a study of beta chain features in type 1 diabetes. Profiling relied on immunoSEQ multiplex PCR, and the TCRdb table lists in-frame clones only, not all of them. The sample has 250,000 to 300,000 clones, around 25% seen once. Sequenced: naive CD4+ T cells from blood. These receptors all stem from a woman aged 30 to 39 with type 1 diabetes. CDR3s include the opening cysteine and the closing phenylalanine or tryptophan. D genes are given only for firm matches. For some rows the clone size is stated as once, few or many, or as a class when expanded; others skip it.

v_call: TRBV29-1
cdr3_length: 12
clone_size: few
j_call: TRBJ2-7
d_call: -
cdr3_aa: CSVEGQKYEQYF
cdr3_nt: TGCAGCGTTGAAGGTCAGAAGTACGAGCAGTACTTC

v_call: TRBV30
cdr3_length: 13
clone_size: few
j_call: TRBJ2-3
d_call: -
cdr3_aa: CAWSFRDTDTQYF
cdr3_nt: TGTGCCTGGAGTTTCCGGGACACAGATACGCAGTATTTT

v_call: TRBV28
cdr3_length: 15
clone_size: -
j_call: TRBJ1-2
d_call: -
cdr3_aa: CASSAVGQPRYGYTF
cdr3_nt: TGTGCCAGCAGCGCCGTAGGACAGCCACGCTATGGCTACACCTTC

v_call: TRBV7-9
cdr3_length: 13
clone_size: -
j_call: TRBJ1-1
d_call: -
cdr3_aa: CASSAWPGSEAFF
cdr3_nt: TGTGCCAGCAGCGCGTGGCCAGGGTCCGAAGCTTTCTTT

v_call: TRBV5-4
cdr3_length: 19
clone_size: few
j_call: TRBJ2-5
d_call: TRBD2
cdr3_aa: CASSGTSGTSSIRQETQYF
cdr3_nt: TGTGCCAGCAGCGGGACTAGCGGGACCTCTAGTATAAGGCAAGAGACCCAGTACTTC

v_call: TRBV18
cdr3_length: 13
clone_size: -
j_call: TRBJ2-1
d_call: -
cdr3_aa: CASSLNRYNEQFF
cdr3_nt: TGTGCCAGCTCACTAAACAGGTACAATGAGCAGTTCTTC

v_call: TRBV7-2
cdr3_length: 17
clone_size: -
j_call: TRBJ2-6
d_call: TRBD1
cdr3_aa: CASSSGQVISGANVLTF
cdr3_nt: TGTGCCAGCAGCTCCGGACAGGTTATCTCTGGGGCCAACGTCCTGACTTTC

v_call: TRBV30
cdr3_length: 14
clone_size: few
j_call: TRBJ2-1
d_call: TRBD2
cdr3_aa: CAAHTSGSGNEQFF
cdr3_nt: TGTGCCGCCCATACTAGCGGGAGTGGAAATGAGCAGTTCTTC

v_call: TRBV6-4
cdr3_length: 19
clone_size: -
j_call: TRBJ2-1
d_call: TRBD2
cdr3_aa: CASSRQAGTSGSLYNEQFF
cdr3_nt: TGTGCCAGCAGCCGTCAGGCCGGGACTAGCGGGAGTCTGTACAATGAGCAGTTCTTC

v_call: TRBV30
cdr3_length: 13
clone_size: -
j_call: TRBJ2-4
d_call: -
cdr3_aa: CAWSGTLGGIQYF
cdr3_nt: TGTGCCTGGAGTGGTACACTGGGAGGCATTCAGTACTTC

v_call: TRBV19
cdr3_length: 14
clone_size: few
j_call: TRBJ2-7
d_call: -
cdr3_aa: CASSIRDTSYEQYF
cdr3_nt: TGTGCCAGTAGTATAAGGGACACATCCTACGAGCAGTACTTC

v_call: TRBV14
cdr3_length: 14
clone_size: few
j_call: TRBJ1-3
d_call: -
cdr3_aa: CASSRLGLGNTIYF
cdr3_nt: TGTGCCAGCAGTCGTCTTGGCCTTGGAAACACCATATATTTT

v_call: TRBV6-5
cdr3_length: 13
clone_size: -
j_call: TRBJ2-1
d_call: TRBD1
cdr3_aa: CASGTGQNNEQFF
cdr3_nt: TGTGCCAGCGGGACAGGTCAAAACAATGAGCAGTTCTTC

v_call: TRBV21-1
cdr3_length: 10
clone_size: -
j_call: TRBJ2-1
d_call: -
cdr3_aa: CASQRPEQFF
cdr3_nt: TGTGCCAGCCAGCGGCCTGAGCAGTTCTTC

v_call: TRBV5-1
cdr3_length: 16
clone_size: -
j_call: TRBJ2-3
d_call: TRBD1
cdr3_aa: CASSLGTGYSTDTQYF
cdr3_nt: TGCGCCAGCAGCTTGGGGACAGGCTATAGCACAGATACGCAGTATTTT

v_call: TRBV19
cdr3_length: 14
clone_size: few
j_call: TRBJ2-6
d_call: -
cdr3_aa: CASAVRLEGNVLTF
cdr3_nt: TGTGCCAGTGCTGTAAGACTGGAGGGCAACGTCCTGACTTTC

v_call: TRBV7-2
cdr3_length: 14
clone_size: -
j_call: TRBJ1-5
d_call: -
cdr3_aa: CASSLGHVQGPQHF
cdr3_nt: TGTGCCAGCAGCTTAGGGCACGTTCAGGGGCCCCAGCATTTT

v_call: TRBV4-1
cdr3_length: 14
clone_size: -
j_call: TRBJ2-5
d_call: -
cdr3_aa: CASSPRGPRETQYF
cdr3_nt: TGCGCCAGCAGCCCCCGAGGGCCCCGGGAGACCCAGTACTTC

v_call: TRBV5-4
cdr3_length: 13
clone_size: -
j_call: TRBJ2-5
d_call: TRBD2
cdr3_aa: CASSLQGGETQYF
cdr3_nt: TGTGCCAGCAGCTTGCAGGGAGGGGAGACCCAGTACTTC

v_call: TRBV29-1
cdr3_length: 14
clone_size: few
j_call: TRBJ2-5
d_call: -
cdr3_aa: CSVESQVHRETQYF
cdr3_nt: TGCAGCGTTGAATCGCAGGTCCATCGAGAGACCCAGTACTTC

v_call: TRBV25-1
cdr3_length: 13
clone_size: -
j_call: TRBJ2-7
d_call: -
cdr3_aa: CASSEPWAYEQYF
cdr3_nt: TGTGCCAGCAGTGAGCCCTGGGCCTACGAGCAGTACTTC

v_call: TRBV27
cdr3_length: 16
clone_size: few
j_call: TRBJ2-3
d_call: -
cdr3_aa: CASSPDRFRGTDTQYF
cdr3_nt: TGTGCCAGCAGTCCCGACAGGTTTAGAGGCACAGATACGCAGTATTTT

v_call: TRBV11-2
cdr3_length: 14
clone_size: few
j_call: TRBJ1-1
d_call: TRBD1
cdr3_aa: CASSQGQGNTEAFF
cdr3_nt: TGTGCCAGCAGCCAAGGACAGGGCAACACTGAAGCTTTCTTT

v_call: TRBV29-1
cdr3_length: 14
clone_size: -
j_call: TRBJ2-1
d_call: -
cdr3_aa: CSVGRGTTYNEQFF
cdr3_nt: TGCAGCGTTGGACGAGGGACAACCTACAATGAGCAGTTCTTC

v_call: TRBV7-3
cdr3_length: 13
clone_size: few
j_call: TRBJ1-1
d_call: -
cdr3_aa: CASSANRDTEAFF
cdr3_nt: TGTGCCAGCAGCGCGAACAGGGATACTGAAGCTTTCTTT

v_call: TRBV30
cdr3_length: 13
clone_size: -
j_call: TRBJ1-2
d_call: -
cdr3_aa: CAWTRGTRYGYTF
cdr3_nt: TGTGCCTGGACCAGGGGTACCCGCTATGGCTACACCTTC

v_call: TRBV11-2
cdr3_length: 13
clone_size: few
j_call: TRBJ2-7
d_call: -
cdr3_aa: CASSLSHYYEQYF
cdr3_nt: TGTGCCAGCAGCCTCTCCCACTACTACGAGCAGTACTTC

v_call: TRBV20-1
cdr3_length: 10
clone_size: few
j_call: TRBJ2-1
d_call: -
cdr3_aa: CSAARNEQFF
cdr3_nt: TGCAGTGCCGCTAGGAATGAGCAGTTCTTC

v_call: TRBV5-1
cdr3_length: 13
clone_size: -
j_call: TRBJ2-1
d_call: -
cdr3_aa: CASSLGLYNEQFF
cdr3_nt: TGCGCCAGCAGCTTGGGACTCTACAATGAGCAGTTCTTC

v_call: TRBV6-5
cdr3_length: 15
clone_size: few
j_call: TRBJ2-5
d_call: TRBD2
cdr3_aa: CASNPTSGAEWTQYF
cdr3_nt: TGTGCCAGCAACCCGACTAGCGGGGCGGAATGGACCCAGTACTTC

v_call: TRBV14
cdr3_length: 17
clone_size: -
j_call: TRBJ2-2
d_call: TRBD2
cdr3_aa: CASSRITGTSGTGELFF
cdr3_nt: TGTGCCAGCAGCCGAATTACCGGGACTAGCGGCACCGGGGAGCTGTTTTTT

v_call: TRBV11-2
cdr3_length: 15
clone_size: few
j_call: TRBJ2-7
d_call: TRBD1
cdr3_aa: CASRIPGRGSYEQYF
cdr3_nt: TGTGCCAGCAGGATCCCCGGCAGGGGGTCCTACGAGCAGTACTTC

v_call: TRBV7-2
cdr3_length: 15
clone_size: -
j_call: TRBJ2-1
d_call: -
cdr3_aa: CASSPLSGSYNEQFF
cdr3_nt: TGTGCCAGCAGCCCCCTATCGGGATCCTACAATGAGCAGTTCTTC

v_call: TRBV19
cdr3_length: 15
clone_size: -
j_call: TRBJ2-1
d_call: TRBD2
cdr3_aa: CASRMLAGGINEQFF
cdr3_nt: TGTGCCAGTCGGATGCTAGCGGGAGGGATAAATGAGCAGTTCTTC

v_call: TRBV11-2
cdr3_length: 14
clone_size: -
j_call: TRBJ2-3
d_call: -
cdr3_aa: CASSFAEYTDTQYF
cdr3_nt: TGTGCCAGCAGCTTCGCGGAGTACACAGATACGCAGTATTTT

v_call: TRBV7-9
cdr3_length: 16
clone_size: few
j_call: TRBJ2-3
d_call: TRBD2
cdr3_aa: CASSAGLAGSTDTQYF
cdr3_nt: TGTGCCAGCAGCGCCGGACTAGCGGGAAGCACAGATACGCAGTATTTT

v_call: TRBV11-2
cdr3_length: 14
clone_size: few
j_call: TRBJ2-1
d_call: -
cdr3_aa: CASSRKSTGNEQFF
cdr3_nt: TGTGCCAGCAGCCGTAAATCGACGGGCAATGAGCAGTTCTTC

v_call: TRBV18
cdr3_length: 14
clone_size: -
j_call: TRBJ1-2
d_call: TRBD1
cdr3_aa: CASSPMDRDYGYTF
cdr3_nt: TGTGCCAGCTCACCCATGGACAGGGACTATGGCTACACCTTC

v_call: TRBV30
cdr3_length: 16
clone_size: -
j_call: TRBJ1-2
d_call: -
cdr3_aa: CAWTRPRSGTHNGYTF
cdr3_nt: TGTGCCTGGACTAGACCCCGCTCGGGGACTCACAATGGCTACACCTTC